This T cell receptor beta chain was identified in a study of control samples from healthy donors and cancer patients. TCRdb's copy holds only in-frame clones and misses some; the assay was immunoSEQ multiplex PCR. The sample includes 130,000 to 150,000 clones, about nine tenths of them seen just once. The ends lost 4 bases at V and 5 bases at J; junction bases unmatched: 4. The CDR3 length is 14 residues. In germline, CDR1 is KGHDR, CDR2 SFDVKD. The chain combines TRBV24-1 with TRBJ1-1; 9 bases match TRBD1. The source material was blood. This sequence was found in a man aged 25-45 years in good health. The CDR3 nucleotides are TGTGCCACCAGTGACGGACAGGGGTTAACTGAAGCTTTCTTT. It specifies CATSDGQGLTEAFF.